This T cell receptor (beta chain) was sequenced in a study of blood T cell repertoires in COVID-19. Study details: The study drew acute and convalescent COVID-19 samples from the United States, Italy and Spain. Nucleic acid was either cDNA or gDNA, and it came from T cells, B-cell-depleted T cells, or PBMCs.

In the original analysis: Cell counts per sample came from amplifying reference gene primers. Assay: immunoSEQ multiplex PCR; the TCRdb copy retains only in-frame clones and omits some. That table is the source of V, J and clone size, and D and trimming were worked out from the DNA. The sample contains a few hundred thousand clones, more than 70% of which appear only once. The germline V gene encodes CDR1 MRHNA and CDR2 SNTAGT. V was shortened by 0 bases and J by 10 bases, with 10 bases between the two germline ends. The CDR3 is made up of 14 amino acids. The sequenced sample consisted of peripheral blood. The TCR comes from a woman aged 18-29 years with acute or convalescent COVID-19. J is TRBJ1-6 and V is TRBV6-4; D gene ambiguous. CDR3 in DNA: TGTGCCAGCAGTGACTCTGCAGGAGGCTCACCCCTCCACTTT. Protein sequence: CASSDSAGGSPLHF.